These 6 T cell receptor beta chains were all obtained from the same sample, sequenced in a study of blood T cells in healthy people across ages. It was with a sample-barcoded 5' primer and a J-beta primer mix that a second PCR of roughly 7 to 12 cycles was run. TCRdb re-derived calls from the 5' RACE reads in MiXCR, one entry per CDR3 protein. The repertoire holds just over 1 million distinct CDR3 sequences, 40% to 50% seen once, with approximately 20% in the top ten. Sequencing used blood. All receptors come from an older woman in good health.

The chain recombines TRBV2 with TRBJ2-5; 8 bases line up with TRBD2. The CDR3 loop spans 15 amino acids. V lost 6 bases and J lost 5; bases outside the gene matches: 11. Germline V gene lookup returns CDR1 SNHLY and CDR2 FYNNEI. CDR3 sequence (DNA): TGTGCCAGCAGATTCTTAAGCGGGAGCGGGGAGACCCAGTACTTC. Amino acid sequence: CASRFLSGSGETQYF. Looking up the rest from reference TRBV2 and TRBJ2-5 gives the full variable domain: EPEVTQTPSHQVTQMGQEVILRCVPISNHLYFYWYRQILGQKVEFLVSFYNNEISEKSEIFDDQFSVERPDGSNFTLKIRSTKLEDSAMYFCASRFLSGSGETQYFGPGTRLLVL.

The rearrangement uses TRBV10-2 and TRBJ2-1; D might be TRBD2 (7 bases). Trimming pared 8 bases from V and 1 base from J, leaving 12 bases between. CDR1 WSHSY and CDR2 SAAADI come from the germline V gene. The CDR3 covers 14 residues. CDR3 region: CASGGGQSYNEQFF. Here the CDR3 DNA reads TGCGCCAGCGGGGGGGGACAATCCTACAATGAGCAGTTCTTC.

This chain connects TRBV12-3 or TRBV12-4 to TRBJ2-1; 10 bases map to TRBD2. The V segment lost 7 bases and the J segment 7 bases; nucleotides outside the gene matches: 4. The CDR3 has 13 amino acids. The CDR3 loop reads CASKTSGYNEQFF. The CDR3 DNA is TGTGCCAGCAAGACTAGCGGGTATAATGAGCAGTTCTTC.

This chain joins TRBV29-1 and TRBJ2-1; D is possibly TRBD2 (5 bases). V shed 7 bases and J shed 0 bases, with 16 bases lying between them. This CDR3 comprises 15 residues. Germline loops: CDR1 SQVTM, CDR2 ANQGSEA. The CDR3 nucleotides read TGCAGCGGGACCTGGACGGGGAGCTCCTACAATGAGCAGTTCTTC. Protein product: CSGTWTGSSYNEQFF.

The V gene is TRBV5-5, the J gene TRBJ1-5, with a weak D call TRBD1 (6 bases). Germline CDR1 reads SGHKS; CDR2 reads YYEKEE (reference sequence). V was trimmed by 0 bases and J by 2 bases, leaving 12 bases between them. The CDR3 runs to 16 residues. The CDR3 spells CASSLGGGGGNQPQHF. The CDR3 bases are TGTGCCAGCAGCTTGGGAGGAGGGGGTGGCAATCAGCCCCAGCATTTT.

The chain is built from TRBV20-1 and TRBJ1-5; TRBD1 matches at 7 bases. In germline, CDR1 is DFQATT, CDR2 SNEGSKA (reference sequence). The CDR3 runs 14 residues. The V gene end was trimmed by 8 bases and the J gene end by 0 bases; junction bases not matched to a gene: 7. CDR3 in amino acids: CSTRDSLSNQPQHF. The CDR3 DNA is TGCAGTACCCGGGACAGTCTTAGCAATCAGCCCCAGCATTTT.